Listed here are 5 T cell receptor beta chains from one sample, sequenced in a study of vaccination and CD4 T cells after COVID-19. An Oncomine TCR Beta short-read assay was used to sequence the DNA from cultured CD4+ T cells. TCRdb recomputed calls from the PCR reads with MiXCR, one row per CDR3 protein. The sample includes around 3,700 distinct CDR3 sequences, about 24% seen only once; the top ten take 20% to 30%. The antigens of these receptors remain unknown. Treatment specified: roughly 10-day PBMC culture with coronavirus spike peptide pools or control peptides (ViraFEST assay). One should note that the unexposed donor's CD4+ T cells were collected before the COVID-19 pandemic (2011-2018). Sequencing was carried out using CD4+ T cells from blood, cultured in vitro. These receptors were obtained from a human donor in good health.

A few counts support this clonotype. V usage is TRBV30 and J usage is TRBJ1-2; perhaps TRBD1 as D (6 bases). The CDR3 has 13 amino acids. Germline V CDR1 and CDR2: GTSNPN, SVGIG (reference sequence). V was pared by 3 bases and J by 4 bases, with 12 bases between. This CDR3 reads CAWSRTASYGYTF. The CDR3 DNA reads TGTGCCTGGAGCCGGACAGCCTCCTATGGCTACACCTTC.

The chain employs TRBV11-2 and TRBJ2-1; D unclear. V lost 6 bases and J 0 bases, leaving 12 bases between the germline ends. The germline V gene encodes CDR1 SGHAT and CDR2 FQNNGV. The CDR3 spans 15 residues. In nucleotides, the CDR3 is TGTGCCAGCAGTATGACTTTGAGCTCCTACAATGAGCAGTTCTTC. It yields the protein CASSMTLSSYNEQFF.

This clonotype was seen only a few times. This chain uses TRBV10-3 with TRBJ2-4; TRBD2 agrees at 13 bases. The CDR3 extends over 18 amino acids. Germline values: CDR1 ENHRY, CDR2 SYGVKD. V was pared by 5 bases and J by 2 bases, with 9 bases of the junction left unmatched. The CDR3 spells CAISQGVGTSGTKNIQYF. The CDR3 nucleotides read TGTGCCATCAGTCAAGGCGTTGGGACTAGCGGGACCAAAAACATTCAGTACTTC.

The J gene is TRBJ2-1, the V gene TRBV7-2; 7 bases are shared with TRBD1. Trimming at V came to 5 bases and at J to 9 bases, leaving 10 bases not matched to a gene. From germline, CDR1 is SGHTA and CDR2 FQGNSA. This CDR3 has 14 amino acids. The CDR3: CASSLKTGQVEQFF. The DNA for the CDR3 is TGTGCCAGCAGCCTAAAGACAGGGCAAGTTGAGCAGTTCTTC.

This chain links TRBV19 with TRBJ1-5; D is undetermined. The CDR3 contains 13 residues. Germline values: CDR1 LNHDA, CDR2 SQIVND (reference sequence). Deletions cut 4 bases from V and 7 bases from J, with 11 bases between. As DNA, the CDR3 is TGTGCCAGTAGTACGGCAGCCGGACAGCCCCAGCATTTT. This codes for CASSTAAGQPQHF.